The present T cell receptor (beta chain) was sequenced within a study of blood T cell repertoires in COVID-19. Original processing notes: Estimates of nucleated cell counts were drawn from the amplification of reference gene primers. Generated by immunoSEQ multiplex PCR, the TCRdb table keeps only in-frame clones and is missing some. The D gene and trimming were derived from the DNA, and the V and J assignments and clone size from that table. The data hold over 90,000 clones, with 75% to 95% observed a single time. The germline V and J ends were trimmed by 1 base and 6 bases, with 16 bases remaining between them. CDR1 and CDR2 (germline): LNHNV, YYDKDF (reference sequence). The CDR3 spans 15 residues.

This sequence was found in a man aged 45 to 65 with acute or convalescent COVID-19. The chain carries TRBV15 and TRBJ2-7; D is perhaps TRBD1 (6 bases). Sequences were obtained from peripheral blood. The CDR3 DNA reads as TGTGCCACCAGCAGAGGACAGGCCTTACGAGGCGAGCAGTACTTC. Its protein is CATSRGQALRGEQYF.